Listed below are T cell receptor beta chains from one sample, sequenced in a study of shared clonotypes between healthy human individuals. TCRdb keeps only in-frame clones here, not all; method: immunoSEQ multiplex PCR. The data show about 2.4 million clones, approximately 92% seen once. Sample: naive CD4+ T cells sorted from blood. Receptors were obtained from a man aged 18 to 30 in good health. CDR3s include the opening cysteine and the closing phenylalanine or tryptophan. A D gene is named only where the DNA matches it firmly. Rows may omit the clone size; those that give it use once, few, many or a size class.

abundance	v_gene	j_gene	len	d_gene	CDR3aa	CDR3nt
NA	TRBV2	TRBJ2-1	13	TRBD1	CASRGTGTHEQFF	TGTGCCAGCAGGGGGACAGGGACACATGAGCAGTTCTTC
NA	TRBV9	TRBJ2-3	17	NA	CASSQKGTRLSTDTQYF	TGTGCCAGCAGTCAAAAGGGTACGAGACTCAGCACAGATACGCAGTATTTT
NA	TRBV18	TRBJ2-1	13	NA	CASSPDITGEQFF	TGTGCCAGCTCACCTGACATTACAGGGGAGCAGTTCTTC
NA	TRBV5-1	TRBJ2-1	16	TRBD2	CASTLEGLAGVGEQFF	TGCGCCAGCACCTTGGAGGGACTAGCGGGAGTGGGTGAGCAGTTCTTC
few	TRBV6-5	TRBJ1-6	15	NA	CASSYSRQENSPLHF	TGTGCCAGCAGTTACTCGAGGCAAGAGAATTCACCCCTCCACTTT
NA	TRBV4-1	TRBJ1-6	14	NA	CASSQGVLRSPLHF	TGCGCCAGCAGCCAAGGGGTCTTAAGGTCACCCCTCCACTTT
NA	TRBV7-9	TRBJ1-1	15	TRBD1	CASSSRGRGNTEAFF	TGTGCCAGCAGCTCCAGGGGGCGCGGGAACACTGAAGCTTTCTTT
NA	TRBV28	TRBJ1-6	15	NA	CASRSGGSGNSPLHF	TGTGCCAGCAGATCCGGTGGGTCCGGGAATTCACCCCTCCACTTT
NA	TRBV4-2	TRBJ2-7	16	TRBD2	CASAPSGSGGFGEQYF	TGTGCCAGCGCCCCTTCTGGGTCCGGGGGGTTTGGGGAGCAGTACTTC
NA	TRBV14	TRBJ2-7	16	NA	CASSQIYARSFREQYF	TGTGCCAGCAGCCAAATTTACGCTAGGTCCTTTCGAGAGCAGTACTTC
NA	TRBV7-2	TRBJ1-1	14	NA	CASSLGFGELATFF	TGTGCCAGCAGCTTAGGGTTTGGTGAACTCGCTACTTTCTTT
NA	TRBV9	TRBJ2-2	15	NA	CASSVSPGNTGELFF	TGTGCCAGCAGCGTATCCCCGGGGAACACCGGGGAGCTGTTTTTT
NA	TRBV29-1	TRBJ2-1	14	TRBD2	CSAAPGLAGNEQFF	TGCAGCGCCGCACCGGGACTAGCGGGCAATGAGCAGTTCTTC
NA	TRBV7-2	TRBJ1-1	14	NA	CASSLRHGGTEAFF	TGTGCCAGCAGCCTACGCCATGGTGGCACTGAAGCTTTCTTT
NA	TRBV5-4	TRBJ1-1	15	TRBD1	CASSWGQPMNTEAFF	TGTGCCAGCAGCTGGGGACAGCCAATGAACACTGAAGCTTTCTTT
NA	TRBV5-1	TRBJ2-1	15	NA	CASSLESGLSDEQFF	TGCGCCAGCAGCTTGGAATCGGGCCTTTCGGATGAGCAGTTCTTC
NA	TRBV7-9	TRBJ1-5	14	NA	CASSNSGSNQPQHF	TGTGCCAGCAGTAATAGTGGCAGCAATCAGCCCCAGCATTTT
NA	TRBV14	TRBJ2-1	15	TRBD2	CASSSLAQTRNEQFF	TGTGCCAGCAGCTCACTAGCGCAAACGAGGAATGAGCAGTTCTTC
NA	TRBV18	TRBJ2-7	15	TRBD1	CASSPTGTGGGEQYF	TGTGCCAGCTCACCAACGGGGACAGGAGGAGGCGAGCAGTACTTC
NA	TRBV6-5	TRBJ1-1	15	NA	CASSYSGNMNTEAFF	TGTGCCAGCAGTTACTCTGGCAACATGAACACTGAAGCTTTCTTT
NA	TRBV5-4	TRBJ2-3	16	NA	CASSLFIALGTDTQYF	TGTGCCAGCAGCTTGTTTATCGCCCTTGGGACAGATACGCAGTATTTT
NA	TRBV19	TRBJ2-6	15	NA	CASCQGAAGANVLTF	TGTGCCAGTTGTCAGGGAGCGGCTGGGGCCAACGTCCTGACTTTC
NA	TRBV2	TRBJ2-1	14	TRBD1	CASSGSQGNNEQFF	TGTGCCAGCAGTGGTTCACAGGGGAACAATGAGCAGTTCTTC
once	TRBV30	TRBJ2-7	13	TRBD1	CAWRGQGHYEQYF	TGTGCCTGGAGGGGACAGGGACACTACGAGCAGTACTTC
NA	TRBV13	TRBJ2-5	16	TRBD1	CASSFPGGQDEETQYF	TGTGCCAGCAGCTTCCCTGGGGGACAGGACGAAGAGACCCAGTACTTC
once	TRBV5-1	TRBJ2-7	15	TRBD2	CASSGGLAGVYEQYF	TGCGCCAGCAGCGGCGGACTAGCGGGCGTATACGAGCAGTACTTC
NA	TRBV5-1	TRBJ2-7	14	NA	CASSPTTASYEQYF	TGCGCCAGCAGCCCCACGACGGCCTCCTACGAGCAGTACTTC
NA	TRBV10-3	TRBJ2-2	14	NA	CAITSGAGTGELFF	TGTGCCATCACCTCAGGGGCTGGGACCGGGGAGCTGTTTTTT
NA	TRBV6-5	TRBJ1-5	11	NA	CASSENQPQHF	TGTGCCAGCAGTGAGAATCAGCCCCAGCATTTT
NA	TRBV7-9	TRBJ1-5	15	TRBD1	CASSFGQGDYQPQHF	TGTGCCAGCAGCTTCGGACAGGGTGATTATCAGCCCCAGCATTTT
once	TRBV28	TRBJ2-6	10	NA	CASSSAVLTF	TGTGCCAGCAGCTCCGCCGTCCTGACTTTC
NA	TRBV18	TRBJ2-7	16	TRBD1	CASSAPRQGGTYEQYF	TGTGCCAGCTCTGCACCTAGACAGGGGGGGACCTACGAGCAGTACTTC
NA	TRBV5-6	TRBJ1-5	15	TRBD1	CASSGGTGWDQPQHF	TGTGCCAGCAGCGGGGGGACAGGGTGGGATCAGCCCCAGCATTTT
NA	TRBV18	TRBJ2-5	17	TRBD2	CASSPPGLAGGVETQYF	TGTGCCAGCTCACCGCCGGGACTAGCGGGAGGAGTAGAGACCCAGTACTTC